Listed here are 32 T cell receptor beta chains from one sample, sequenced in a study of PD-L1 blockade in urothelial cancer. TCRdb's table, derived via immunoSEQ multiplex PCR, lists solely in-frame clones and lacks some. The repertoire includes some 65,000 clones, around 81% of them detected once, and 2.5% to 4% sits in the top ten. Stated time point: pretreatment peripheral blood. Sequenced material: PBMCs, taken around atezolizumab (anti-PD-L1) treatment. Receptors originate from a man between 65 and 80 years old with urothelial cancer.

This clone was seen only a few times. DNA for the CDR3: TGTGCCAGTAGTATTGGGGCGACTAGCGGGAGTCTCCAAGAGACCCAGTACTTC. It encodes CASSIGATSGSLQETQYF. The chain has TRBV19 and TRBJ2-5; TRBD2 aligns across 12 bases. Per germline, CDR1 LNHDA and CDR2 SQIVND (reference sequence). CDR3 length: 18 amino acids. Unmatched junction bases numbered 9, after V lost 3 bases and J lost 1 base.

This rearrangement joins TRBV30 to TRBJ2-7; D remains ambiguous. The CDR3 contains 15 residues. With 0 bases removed from V and 5 bases from J, the gap between germline ends came to 17 bases. CDR1 is GTSNPN and CDR2 is SVGIG in the germline V gene (reference sequence). The CDR3 DNA reads TGTGCCTGGAGTGTAACCCCCGACCCCCGGGACGAGCAGTACTTC. This sequence encodes CAWSVTPDPRDEQYF.

This clone was picked up a small number of times. The genes are TRBV11-2 and TRBJ2-7; the D gene is possibly TRBD1 (6 bases). Germline CDR1 and CDR2: SGHAT and FQNNGV. Deletions cut 2 bases from V and 1 base from J, with 12 bases between. This CDR3 has 15 amino acids. CDR3 bases: TGTGCCAGCAGCTTATCGACAGGCCCATCCTACGAGCAGTACTTC. It encodes CASSLSTGPSYEQYF. Combining the CDR3 with reference TRBV11-2 and TRBJ2-7 gives the whole variable domain EAGVAQSPRYKIIEKRQSVAFWCNPISGHATLYWYQQILGQGPKLLIQFQNNGVVDDSQLPKDRFSAERLKGVDSTLKIQPAKLEDSAVYLCASSLSTGPSYEQYFGPGTRLTVT.

The DNA of the CDR3 is TGTGCCAGCAGCCCCCCGACAGGGGGCGTATTTGTTAGCAATCAGCCCCAGCATTTT. Protein product: CASSPPTGGVFVSNQPQHF. V gene TRBV28 combines with J gene TRBJ1-5, with 10 bases lining up with TRBD1. The CDR3 is 19 residues long. Trimming at V came to 6 bases and at J to 0 bases, leaving 14 bases not matched to a gene. Germline-derived CDR1 and CDR2 are MDHEN and SYDVKM. The variable domain in full, with the rest retrieved from reference TRBV28 and TRBJ1-5, is DVKVTQSSRYLVKRTGEKVFLECVQDMDHENMFWYRQDPGLGLRLIYFSYDVKMKEKGDIPEGYSVSREKKERFSLILESASTNQTSMYLCASSPPTGGVFVSNQPQHFGDGTRLSIL.

The chain joins TRBV29-1 to TRBJ2-5; 10 bases are shared with TRBD2. Germline lookup yields CDR1 SQVTM and CDR2 ANQGSEA. This CDR3 is built from 14 residues. V lost 7 bases, J lost 1 base, and 6 bases stayed unmatched. CDR3 sequence: CSAMGLASQETQYF. As DNA, the CDR3 is TGCAGCGCGATGGGACTAGCGAGCCAAGAGACCCAGTACTTC.

V gene TRBV2 combines with J gene TRBJ2-3; 10 nucleotides line up with TRBD1. Germline CDR1 reads SNHLY; CDR2 reads FYNNEI. The CDR3 is made up of 16 amino acids. V gave up 3 bases and J gave up 7 bases; unmatched junction bases: 10. CDR3 loop: CASSDLGTGAGYTQYF. CDR3 nucleotide sequence: TGTGCCAGCAGTGATCTGGGGACAGGGGCGGGATATACGCAGTATTTT. Using reference TRBV2 and TRBJ2-3 for the parts outside the CDR3, the full variable domain is EPEVTQTPSHQVTQMGQEVILRCVPISNHLYFYWYRQILGQKVEFLVSFYNNEISEKSEIFDDQFSVERPDGSNFTLKIRSTKLEDSAMYFCASSDLGTGAGYTQYFGPGTRLTVL.

This clone was recorded once. This sequence joins TRBV5-6 and TRBJ1-1; D is possibly TRBD1 (6 bases). The germline V gene has CDR1 SGHDT and CDR2 YYEEEE. The V end lost 6 bases, the J end lost 2 bases, and 17 bases lay between the germline ends. CDR3 length: 15 amino acids. CDR3: CASMARGGSNTEAFF. CDR3 sequence (DNA): TGTGCCAGCATGGCCCGCGGGGGCTCTAACACTGAAGCTTTCTTT.

In this sample, this clone turned up once. V and J are TRBV5-6 and TRBJ2-1, with 10 positions matching TRBD2. Germline V CDR1 and CDR2: SGHDT, YYEEEE. This CDR3 has 17 residues. V trimming: 4 bases; J trimming: 5 bases; junction bases outside the gene matches: 12. This CDR3 is CASSVEREGVFHNEQFF. The CDR3 DNA reads as TGTGCCAGCAGCGTGGAGCGGGAGGGGGTCTTCCACAATGAGCAGTTCTTC.

The J gene is TRBJ2-7, the V gene TRBV7-2; tentatively, D is TRBD1 (5 bases). The germline gives CDR1 SGHTA, CDR2 FQGNSA. The V and J ends lost 6 bases and 4 bases respectively, with 19 bases between them. CDR3 length: 15 residues. CDR3 coding DNA: TGTGCCAGCAGGCCCCGGGCTAGGGGAAATTACGAGCAGTACTTC. It is translated as CASRPRARGNYEQYF. Variable domain in full (rest from reference TRBV7-2 and TRBJ2-7): GAGVSQSPSNKVTEKGKDVELRCDPISGHTALYWYRQSLGQGLEFLIYFQGNSAPDKSGLPSDRFSAERTGGSVSTLTIQRTQQEDSAVYLCASRPRARGNYEQYFGPGTRLTVT.

This sequence joins TRBV10-1 and TRBJ1-1, with 7 bases that match TRBD1. The germline gives CDR1 WNHNN, CDR2 SYGVQD (reference sequence). Trimming took 8 bases from V and 1 from J; bases not matched to a gene: 7. This CDR3 is 14 amino acids long. The DNA for the CDR3 is TGCGCCAGCTTCTTACAGGGGCCGAACACTGAAGCTTTCTTT. It translates to CASFLQGPNTEAFF.

The V and J genes are TRBV10-3 and TRBJ2-1, with 9 positions matching TRBD1. V lost 6 bases and J lost 2; bases outside the gene matches: 2. Germline lookup yields CDR1 ENHRY and CDR2 SYGVKD. CDR3 size: 14 residues. In DNA, the CDR3 is TGTGCCATCAGCGGGACAGGGACCTACAATGAGCAGTTCTTC. As protein: CAISGTGTYNEQFF.

J is TRBJ2-1 and V is TRBV10-3; 10 nucleotides align to TRBD1. J gave up 6 bases and V 6 bases, and 5 bases lay outside the gene matches. CDR3 length: 14 residues. The germline V gene has CDR1 ENHRY and CDR2 SYGVKD. This CDR3 is CAISMDRGGNEQFF. The CDR3 DNA is TGTGCCATCAGCATGGACAGGGGGGGCAATGAGCAGTTCTTC.

This chain links TRBV6-1 with TRBJ2-5; possible D gene TRBD2, 6 bases. Germline CDR1 reads MNHNS; CDR2 reads SASEGT. Between the trimmed V and J ends, which lost 7 bases and 9 bases, there was a span of 18 bases. The CDR3 is 13 amino acids. The CDR3 nucleotides read TGTGCCAGCACCGAGGAGGGCCTGGCGCCCCAGTACTTC. Its protein is CASTEEGLAPQYF.

The DNA for the CDR3 is TGTGCCAGCATCACGGTCCCCAGGGCTAACACTGAAGCTTTCTTT. This encodes CASITVPRANTEAFF. The chain recombines TRBV11-2 with TRBJ1-1, with a weak D call TRBD1 (5 bases). The CDR3 consists of 15 residues. The V gene's germline CDR1 is SGHAT and CDR2 FQNNGV. With 7 bases removed from V and 2 bases from J, the gap between germline ends came to 17 bases.

This chain connects TRBV9 to TRBJ1-3; 7 nucleotides agree with TRBD1. This CDR3 is built from 16 residues. The ends lost 4 bases at V and 0 bases at J; junction bases unmatched: 7. Germline CDR1 SGDLS, CDR2 YYNGEE. DNA of the CDR3: TGTGCCAGCAGCCCCCGGGACAGAAACTCTGGAAACACCATATATTTT. Translated, it gives CASSPRDRNSGNTIYF.

The chain carries TRBV5-4 and TRBJ2-7; D uncertain. The CDR3 is 11 amino acids. V was cut by 0 bases and J by 6 bases, with 4 bases left in between. CDR1 and CDR2 (germline): SGHNT, YYREEE (reference sequence). CDR3 loop: CASSLAGEQYF. For the CDR3, the DNA is TGTGCCAGCAGCTTGGCAGGCGAGCAGTACTTC.

The chain joins TRBV11-3 to TRBJ2-7; TRBD2 matches at 13 bases. This CDR3 comprises 15 residues. Losses at the gene ends were 5 bases for V and 2 bases for J; bases not matched to a gene: 3. CDR1 SGHNT and CDR2 YENEEA come from the germline V gene. DNA of the CDR3: TGTGCCAGCAGCGCAGGGACTAGCGGGGCCTACGAGCAGTACTTC. Protein: CASSAGTSGAYEQYF.

The chain combines TRBV10-1 with TRBJ1-1; no clear D. Germline CDR1 reads WNHNN; CDR2 reads SYGVQD (reference sequence). V was shortened by 2 bases and J by 4 bases, with 11 bases between the two germline ends. The CDR3 length is 14 residues. The CDR3 DNA reads as TGCGCCAGCAGTGAGAGTGGAGGGCGCACTGAAGCTTTCTTT. It specifies CASSESGGRTEAFF.

This clone was seen just once. The J gene is TRBJ2-3, the V gene TRBV6-1; 10 bases are shared with TRBD1. CDR1 and CDR2 (germline): MNHNS, SASEGT. The V gene end was trimmed by 7 bases and the J gene end by 3 bases; junction bases not matched to a gene: 4. The length of the CDR3 is 14 residues. CDR3 residues: CASKTGGLTDTQYF. For the CDR3, the DNA is TGTGCCAGCAAGACAGGGGGCCTTACAGATACGCAGTATTTT.

The chain carries TRBV5-4 and TRBJ2-5; D might be TRBD2 (5 bases). CDR3 length: 13 residues. Trimming pared 4 bases from V and 3 bases from J, leaving 10 bases between. Germline V gene lookup returns CDR1 SGHNT and CDR2 YYREEE (reference sequence). The CDR3 DNA follows: TGTGCCAGCAGCCCCCCCGGGAAAGAGACCCAGTACTTC. As protein: CASSPPGKETQYF.

V gene TRBV5-1 combines with J gene TRBJ1-1, with D maybe TRBD1 (6 bases). The CDR3 has 14 residues. Trimming removed 3 bases from V and 2 bases from J, with 11 bases in between. The germline V gene encodes CDR1 SGHRS and CDR2 YFSETQ. The CDR3 protein is CASSWMDSNTEAFF. The CDR3 nucleotides are TGCGCCAGCAGCTGGATGGACAGTAACACTGAAGCTTTCTTT.

The genes are TRBV7-9 and TRBJ1-4; D ambiguous. This CDR3 is 13 amino acids long. With 5 bases removed from V and 5 bases from J, the gap between germline ends came to 9 bases. The V gene's germline CDR1 is SEHNR and CDR2 FQNEAQ (reference sequence). In nucleotides, the CDR3 is TGTGCCAGCAGCCCCACGCGGAATGAAAAACTGTTTTTT. Protein product: CASSPTRNEKLFF.

V usage is TRBV9 and J usage is TRBJ2-1; 8 bases agree with TRBD2. With 4 bases clipped from V and 9 bases from J, the junction kept 6 bases outside the gene matches. Germline V CDR1 and CDR2: SGDLS, YYNGEE. The CDR3 loop spans 13 amino acids. The CDR3 loop reads CASSYGLAVEQFF. The CDR3 bases are TGTGCCAGCAGCTACGGACTAGCTGTTGAGCAGTTCTTC. The full variable domain, in which reference TRBV9 and TRBJ2-1 provide the parts outside the CDR3, is DSGVTQTPKHLITATGQRVTLRCSPRSGDLSVYWYQQSLDQGLQFLIQYYNGEERAKGNILERFSAQQFPDLHSELNLSSLELGDSALYFCASSYGLAVEQFFGPGTRLTVL.

The chain carries TRBV30 and TRBJ1-3, with 7 bases lining up with TRBD1. The CDR3 sequence is 14 residues long. V shed 1 base and J 4 bases; nucleotides not matched to a gene: 4. Germline V gives CDR1 GTSNPN, CDR2 SVGIG (reference sequence). As DNA, the CDR3 is TGTGCCTGGAGTGAGACAGGGTCGGGAAACACCATATATTTT. It translates to CAWSETGSGNTIYF.

The J gene is TRBJ1-5, the V gene TRBV2; D gene ambiguous. The CDR3 runs to 14 residues. The germline V gene has CDR1 SNHLY and CDR2 FYNNEI. Trimming removed 2 bases at V and 7 bases at J, with 12 bases between. As DNA, the CDR3 is TGTGCCAGCAGTGAATGGTCAGGAGGCCAGCCCCAGCATTTT. It yields the protein CASSEWSGGQPQHF.

Worth noting for this clone: An end of the junction differs from the germline gene, which may be a read error. V usage is TRBV7-7 and J usage is TRBJ2-3; 7 bases agree with TRBD1. The CDR3 totals 15 residues. Per the germline V gene, CDR1 is SSHAT and CDR2 is FNYEAQ (reference sequence). The CDR3 protein is CASSIGQADTDTQYF. In DNA, the CDR3 is TGTGCTAGCAGCATAGGACAGGCGGACACAGATACGCAGTATTTT.

The chain recombines TRBV30 with TRBJ1-1, with no clear D. The CDR3 is 13 residues long. The germline gives CDR1 GTSNPN, CDR2 SVGIG (reference sequence). With 5 bases removed from V and 3 bases from J, the gap between germline ends came to 13 bases. This chain's CDR3 is CAWVSGPHTEAFF. The CDR3 DNA follows: TGTGCCTGGGTGAGCGGTCCGCACACTGAAGCTTTCTTT.

V gene TRBV7-3 combines with J gene TRBJ2-1; D possibly corresponds to TRBD2 (6 bases). The CDR3 extends over 13 amino acids. V lost 2 bases, J lost 6 bases, and 8 bases lay in between. The V gene's germline CDR1 is SGHTA and CDR2 FQGTGA. The CDR3 bases are TGTGCCAGCAGCTTATCTAGCGTCAATGAGCAGTTCTTC. Translating gives CASSLSSVNEQFF.

This clone was observed a single time. The chain carries TRBV6-5 and TRBJ2-5, with TRBD2 matching over 7 bases. Trimming cost V 6 bases and J 5 bases; bases outside gene matches: 6. The CDR3 is 13 residues long. CDR1 MNHEY and CDR2 SVGAGI come from the germline V gene. CDR3 region: CASSGAGRETQYF. The CDR3 DNA reads as TGTGCCAGCAGCGGAGCGGGAAGGGAGACCCAGTACTTC.

The V gene is TRBV6-6, the J gene TRBJ1-3, with TRBD1 matching 7 bases. V shed 4 bases, J shed 2 bases, and the junction held 2 bases outside the gene matches. The germline gives CDR1 MNHNY, CDR2 SVGAGI (reference sequence). The CDR3 is 14 amino acids. The CDR3 DNA reads TGTGCCAGCAGTTCAGGGGGTGCTGGAAACACCATATATTTT. Its translation: CASSSGGAGNTIYF.

This chain joins TRBV7-9 and TRBJ2-6; D possibly corresponds to TRBD1 (6 bases). The germline CDR1 and CDR2 sequences are SEHNR and FQNEAQ (reference sequence). The CDR3 runs 16 residues. V was trimmed by 4 bases and J by 0 bases, leaving 10 bases between them. In DNA form, the CDR3 reads TGTGCCAGCAGCTCTAACAGGGTCTCTGGGGCCAACGTCCTGACTTTC. Translation: CASSSNRVSGANVLTF.

The chain combines TRBV18 with TRBJ1-5; the match to TRBD1 covers 10 bases. Germline V CDR1 and CDR2: KGHSH, LQKENI. This CDR3 is built from 16 residues. The junction had 4 bases not matched to a gene; V was cut back by 3 bases and J by 2 bases. The CDR3 loop reads CASSPAGTGGNQPQHF. CDR3 DNA: TGTGCCAGCTCACCGGCCGGGACAGGGGGCAATCAGCCCCAGCATTTT.